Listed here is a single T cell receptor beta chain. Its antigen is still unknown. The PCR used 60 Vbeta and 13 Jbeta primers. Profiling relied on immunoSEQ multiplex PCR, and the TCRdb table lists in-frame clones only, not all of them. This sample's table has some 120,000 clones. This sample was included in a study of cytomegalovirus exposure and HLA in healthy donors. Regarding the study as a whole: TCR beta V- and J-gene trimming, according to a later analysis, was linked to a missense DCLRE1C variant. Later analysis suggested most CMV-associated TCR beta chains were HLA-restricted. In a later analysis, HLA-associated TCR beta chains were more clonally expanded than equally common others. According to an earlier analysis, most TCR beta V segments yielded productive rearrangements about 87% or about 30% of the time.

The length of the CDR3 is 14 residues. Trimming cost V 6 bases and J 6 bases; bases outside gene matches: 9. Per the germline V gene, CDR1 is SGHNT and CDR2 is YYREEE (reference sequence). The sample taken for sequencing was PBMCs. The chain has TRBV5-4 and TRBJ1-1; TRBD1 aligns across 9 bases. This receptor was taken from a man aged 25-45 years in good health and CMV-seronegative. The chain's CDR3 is CASTPTGGGSEAFF. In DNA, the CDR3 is TGTGCCAGCACCCCGACAGGGGGTGGATCTGAAGCTTTCTTT.